The 21 T cell receptor beta chains below come from one sample, sequenced in a study of blood T cell repertoires in COVID-19 (TCRdb year 2020). The library came from the immunoSEQ multiplex PCR assay. TCRdb limited this immuneACCESS table to in-frame rearrangements with V and J called. A share of clones is missing; checked studies link under half to unresolved V genes, and the rest is unexplained. Recorded for this sample are a few hundred thousand clones; 87% of them occurred a single time. The ten most abundant clones make up approximately 2% of the sample. Sequenced sample: peripheral blood. The receptors originated from a man aged 18 to 29 with active or convalescent COVID-19.

The V and J genes are TRBV5-1 and TRBJ1-4; TRBD1 matches at 9 bases. The V gene end was trimmed by 0 bases and the J gene end by 4 bases; junction bases not matched to a gene: 1. CDR3 length: 15 residues. The germline V gene encodes CDR1 SGHRS and CDR2 YFSETQ. CDR3 sequence (DNA): TGCGCCAGCAGCTTGGGACAGGGGGATAATGAAAAACTGTTTTTT. Translated, it gives CASSLGQGDNEKLFF.

The V and J genes are TRBV29-1 and TRBJ1-1; D not resolved. The CDR3 runs 15 residues. Trimming took 7 bases from V and 0 from J, leaving 18 bases between them. The V gene's germline CDR1 is SQVTM and CDR2 ANQGSEA. The DNA of the CDR3 is TGCAGCGCCTATCCCTACCGGTCGGTGAACACTGAAGCTTTCTTT. Residues: CSAYPYRSVNTEAFF.

A single count supports this clone. The chain has TRBV21-1 and TRBJ2-7; TRBD1 is taken as the D call from the table, unchecked against the DNA. TRBV21-1 is termed a pseudogene. The CDR3 runs 16 residues. The CDR3 nucleotides are TGTGCCAGCAGCACCAGACCGACAGGGGGCGACGACGAGCAGTACTTC. Its protein product is CASSTRPTGGDDEQYF.

This clone was seen a single time. V gene TRBV5-6 combines with J gene TRBJ2-3, with TRBD1 matching 9 bases. Germline V gene sequence: CDR1 SGHDT, CDR2 YYEEEE. The CDR3 loop spans 16 amino acids. Unmatched junction bases numbered 11, after V lost 4 bases and J lost 5 bases. DNA for the CDR3: TGTGCCAGCAGCGTCTCGGACAGGGGTGGTGGAGATACGCAGTATTTT. Encoded protein: CASSVSDRGGGDTQYF.

In this sample, this clone turned up once. The chain has TRBV7-3 and TRBJ2-3, with TRBD2 matching 10 bases. CDR3 length: 14 amino acids. The germline V gene encodes CDR1 SGHTA and CDR2 FQGTGA. The V and J ends lost 5 bases and 4 bases, in that order; junction bases with no gene match: 3. This CDR3 is CASSPGTSADTQYF. Written as DNA, the CDR3 is TGTGCCAGCAGCCCCGGGACTAGCGCAGATACGCAGTATTTT.

V and J are TRBV18 and TRBJ1-3; D uncertain. Germline loops: CDR1 KGHSH, CDR2 LQKENI. The V gene lost 3 bases and the J gene lost 0 bases, with 6 bases spanning the gap. There are 14 residues in the CDR3. CDR3: CASSPANSGNTIYF. The DNA for the CDR3 is TGTGCCAGCTCACCGGCCAACTCTGGAAACACCATATATTTT. Based on the CDR3 plus reference TRBV18 and TRBJ1-3, the full variable domain is NAGVMQNPRHLVRRRGQEARLRCSPMKGHSHVYWYRQLPEEGLKFMVYLQKENIIDESGMPKERFSAEFPKEGPSILRIQQVVRGDSAAYFCASSPANSGNTIYFGEGSWLTVV.

The V gene is TRBV9, the J gene TRBJ2-7; D gene ambiguous. The CDR3 sequence is 13 residues long. V lost 4 bases to trimming and J lost 6 bases, with 14 bases between them. The germline V gene has CDR1 SGDLS and CDR2 YYNGEE. The CDR3, as DNA: TGTGCCAGCAGCCGGGTTGGCCCGGGCGAGCAGTACTTC. This encodes CASSRVGPGEQYF.

This clone showed up just a few times. The chain employs TRBV5-1 and TRBJ1-1; D gene uncertain. Trimming stripped 6 bases from V and 4 bases from J, with 16 bases between. The CDR3 covers 14 residues. Germline CDR1 reads SGHRS; CDR2 reads YFSETQ. The CDR3 DNA is TGCGCCAGCAACCCCGGGGTGGGCGCCACTGAAGCTTTCTTT. This gives the protein CASNPGVGATEAFF.

The chain links TRBV5-1 to TRBJ1-1; the match to TRBD1 covers 8 bases. CDR3 length: 13 amino acids. Per germline, CDR1 SGHRS and CDR2 YFSETQ. V gave up 7 bases and J gave up 0 bases; unmatched junction bases: 2. This CDR3 reads CASGQGLNTEAFF. DNA of the CDR3: TGCGCCAGCGGACAGGGCTTGAACACTGAAGCTTTCTTT.

The chain recombines TRBV2 with TRBJ2-7; perhaps TRBD2 as D (5 bases). This CDR3 spans 11 amino acids. V was shortened by 8 bases and J by 7 bases, with 12 bases between the two germline ends. Germline lookup yields CDR1 SNHLY and CDR2 FYNNEI. This CDR3 is CASGRTLEQYF. CDR3 DNA sequence: TGTGCCAGCGGCCGGACTTTGGAGCAGTACTTC.

As concerns this clone: The same CDR3 is also encoded by other DNA sequences in this sample. The chain is built from TRBV7-2 and TRBJ1-3, with D possibly being TRBD1 (6 bases). CDR1 and CDR2 (germline): SGHTA, FQGNSA. Trimming shortened V by 1 base and J by 3 bases, and 10 bases separated the two germline ends. CDR3 length: 15 amino acids. CDR3 loop: CASSLGRGSGNTIYF. The DNA for the CDR3 is TGTGCCAGCAGCTTAGGCAGGGGAAGTGGAAACACCATATATTTT.

This clone was counted only a few times. The chain employs TRBV18 and TRBJ1-4; D remains unclear. Trimming left V 2 bases short and J 5 bases short, with 15 bases between. This CDR3 has 16 residues. Germline assignment: CDR1 KGHSH and CDR2 LQKENI. This CDR3 is CASSPTHRDANEKLFF. In DNA form, the CDR3 reads TGTGCCAGCTCACCAACGCACAGAGACGCAAATGAAAAACTGTTTTTT. Based on the CDR3 plus reference TRBV18 and TRBJ1-4, the full variable domain is NAGVMQNPRHLVRRRGQEARLRCSPMKGHSHVYWYRQLPEEGLKFMVYLQKENIIDESGMPKERFSAEFPKEGPSILRIQQVVRGDSAAYFCASSPTHRDANEKLFFGSGTQLSVL.

V gene TRBV5-1 combines with J gene TRBJ2-3; a possible D gene is TRBD1 (5 bases). The CDR3 has 15 amino acids. Germline V CDR1 and CDR2: SGHRS, YFSETQ. Trimming stripped 1 base from V and 1 base from J, with 10 bases between. The CDR3 DNA follows: TGCGCCAGCAGCTTGTCAGGGCCTGGCACAGATACGCAGTATTTT. This sequence encodes CASSLSGPGTDTQYF.

The CDR3 region is CASSSGAYEQYF. The CDR3 region has the DNA TGTGCCAGCAGTTCCGGGGCCTACGAGCAGTACTTC. V gene TRBV6-1 combines with J gene TRBJ2-7; tentatively, D is TRBD2 (5 bases). Trimming stripped 5 bases from V and 2 bases from J, with 7 bases between. CDR1 and CDR2 from the germline V gene are MNHNS and SASEGT. The CDR3 runs 12 residues.

This clone was found a few times. The rearrangement joins TRBV5-1 to TRBJ2-7, with D perhaps matching TRBD2 (5 bases). CDR1 and CDR2 (germline): SGHRS, YFSETQ. The CDR3 sequence is 13 residues long. V lost 0 bases, J lost 4 bases, and 8 bases lay in between. The CDR3 sequence: CASSLAPGYEQYF. The CDR3 nucleotides are TGCGCCAGCAGCTTGGCCCCGGGGTACGAGCAGTACTTC. Looking up the rest from reference TRBV5-1 and TRBJ2-7 gives the full variable domain: KAGVTQTPRYLIKTRGQQVTLSCSPISGHRSVSWYQQTPGQGLQFLFEYFSETQRNKGNFPGRFSGRQFSNSRSEMNVSTLELGDSALYLCASSLAPGYEQYFGPGTRLTVT.

The chain has TRBV7-7 and TRBJ2-5; possibly TRBD1 for D (5 bases). V lost 1 base and J lost 2, with 11 bases in between. From germline, CDR1 is SSHAT and CDR2 FNYEAQ (reference sequence). This CDR3 region has 15 residues. CDR3 residues: CASSLEAGPQETQYF. In DNA, the CDR3 is TGTGCCAGCAGCTTAGAGGCAGGGCCACAAGAGACCCAGTACTTC. Full variable domain (outside the CDR3, taken from reference TRBV7-7 and TRBJ2-5): GAGVSQSPRYKVTKRGQDVTLRCDPISSHATLYWYQQALGQGPEFLTYFNYEAQPDKSGLPSDRFSAERPEGSISTLTIQRTEQRDSAMYRCASSLEAGPQETQYFGPGTRLLVL.

The chain links TRBV15 to TRBJ1-5; TRBD1 matches 7 bases. This CDR3 has 14 amino acids. Looked up from germline, CDR1 is LNHNV and CDR2 is YYDKDF (reference sequence). Losses at the gene ends were 3 bases for V and 2 bases for J; bases not matched to a gene: 1. The CDR3 nucleotides are TGTGCCACCAGCAGGGGGACAGGCAATCAGCCCCAGCATTTT. Its protein is CATSRGTGNQPQHF.

This clone was seen just once. V usage is TRBV20-1 and J usage is TRBJ1-5, with unresolved D. The CDR3 totals 10 residues. Germline V lookup: CDR1 DFQATT, CDR2 SNEGSKA (reference sequence). This CDR3 is CSLGYQPQHF. The CDR3 nucleotides read TGCAGCCTCGGGTATCAGCCCCAGCATTTT.

The chain couples TRBV19 to TRBJ2-2; 11 nucleotides match TRBD2. V shed 6 bases and J 1 base; nucleotides not matched to a gene: 4. The CDR3 spans 16 residues. Looked up from germline, CDR1 is LNHDA and CDR2 is SQIVND (reference sequence). The CDR3 is CASRKGLAVNTGELFF. As DNA, the CDR3 is TGTGCCAGTAGAAAGGGACTAGCGGTGAACACCGGGGAGCTGTTTTTT.

Remarks on this clone: The sample carries other DNA sequences with the same CDR3. The gene calls are TRBV6-5 and TRBJ2-7; TRBD1 agrees at 8 bases. V dropped 6 bases and J dropped 3; count of bases not matched to a gene: 4. The CDR3 extends over 13 amino acids. The V gene's germline CDR1 is MNHEY and CDR2 SVGAGI. The CDR3 nucleotides read TGTGCCAGCAGCCGTGACAGGGGCTACGAGCAGTACTTC. Encoded protein: CASSRDRGYEQYF.

This clone appeared a single time. The chain has TRBV4-3 and TRBJ2-4, with D possibly TRBD1 on 6 matching bases. With 0 bases removed from V and 6 bases from J, the gap between germline ends came to 18 bases. The CDR3 length is 17 residues. Germline values: CDR1 LGHNA, CDR2 YSLEER. Here the CDR3 reads CASSQDVGGQGLNIQYF. CDR3 bases: TGCGCCAGCAGCCAAGATGTAGGTGGGCAGGGGTTAAACATTCAGTACTTC.